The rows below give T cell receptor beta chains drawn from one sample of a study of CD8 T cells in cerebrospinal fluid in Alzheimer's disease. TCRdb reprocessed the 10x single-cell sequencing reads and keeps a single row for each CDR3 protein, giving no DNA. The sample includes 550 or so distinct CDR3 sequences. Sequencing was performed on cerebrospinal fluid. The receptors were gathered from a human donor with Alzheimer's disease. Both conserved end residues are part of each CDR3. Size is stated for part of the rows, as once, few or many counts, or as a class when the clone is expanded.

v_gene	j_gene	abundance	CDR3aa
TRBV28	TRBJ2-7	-	CASSFGQDEQYF
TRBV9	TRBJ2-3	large	CASSVAPAGGTSTDTQYF
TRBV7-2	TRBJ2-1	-	CASRDRDYNEQFF
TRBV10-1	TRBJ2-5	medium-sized	CASRSGPHQETQYF
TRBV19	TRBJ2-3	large	CASSINGADTQYF
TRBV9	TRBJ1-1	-	CASSVGTVWTEAFF
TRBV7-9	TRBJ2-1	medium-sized	CASSLGAINEQFF
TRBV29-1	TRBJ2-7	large	CSVGAGTGWEQYF